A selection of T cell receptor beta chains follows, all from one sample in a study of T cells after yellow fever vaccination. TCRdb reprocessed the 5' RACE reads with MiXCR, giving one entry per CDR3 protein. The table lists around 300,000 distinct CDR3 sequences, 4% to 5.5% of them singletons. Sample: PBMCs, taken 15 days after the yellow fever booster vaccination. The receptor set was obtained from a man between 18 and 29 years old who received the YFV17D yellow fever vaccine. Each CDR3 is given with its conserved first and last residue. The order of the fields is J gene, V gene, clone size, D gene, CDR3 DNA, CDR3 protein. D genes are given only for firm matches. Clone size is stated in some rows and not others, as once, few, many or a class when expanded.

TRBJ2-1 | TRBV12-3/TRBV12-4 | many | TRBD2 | TGTGCCAGCAGTTTGGGACTAGAGGGCAATGAGCAGTTCTTC | CASSLGLEGNEQFF
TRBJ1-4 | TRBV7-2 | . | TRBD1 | TGTGCCAGCAGCATGACAGGGTGTTGCGAAAAACTGTTTTTT | CASSMTGCCEKLFF
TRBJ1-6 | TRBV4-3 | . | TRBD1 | TGCGCCAGCAGCCAGGCCGGGGCAGGGGGCAATTCACCCCTCCACTTT | CASSQAGAGGNSPLHF
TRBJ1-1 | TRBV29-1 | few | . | TGCAGCGTGAGCCCCGGATCTGAGGTCACTGAAGCTTTCTTT | CSVSPGSEVTEAFF
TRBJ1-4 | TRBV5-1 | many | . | TGCGCCAGCAGCTTGGAGGGCTTGACTGAAAAACTGTTTTTT | CASSLEGLTEKLFF
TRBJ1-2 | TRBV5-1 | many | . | TGCGCCAGCAGCTTGGGTTATAACTATGGCTACACCTTC | CASSLGYNYGYTF
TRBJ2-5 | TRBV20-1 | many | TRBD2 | TGCAGTGCTAGGCGGGGGAATTACCAAGAGACCCAGTACTTC | CSARRGNYQETQYF
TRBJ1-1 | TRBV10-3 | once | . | TGTGCCAGCCCCCCCGGTGGCACTGAAGCTTTCTTT | CASPPGGTEAFF
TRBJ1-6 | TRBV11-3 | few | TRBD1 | TGTGCCAGCAGCTCCCGGGACAGTAATTCACCCCTCCACTTT | CASSSRDSNSPLHF
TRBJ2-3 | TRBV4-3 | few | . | TGCGCCAGCAGCCAGGCGAGGGACTTCATAGGCACAGATACGCAGTATTTT | CASSQARDFIGTDTQYF
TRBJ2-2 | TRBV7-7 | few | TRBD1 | TGTGCTAGCAGCTTAAATCCCGGACAGGGCTCCGGGGAGCTGTTTTTT | CASSLNPGQGSGELFF
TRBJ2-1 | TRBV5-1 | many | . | TGCGCCAGCAGCTTGGCCGCCGCGGCTCTTTACAATGAGCAGTTCTTC | CASSLAAAALYNEQFF
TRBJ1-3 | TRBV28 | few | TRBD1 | TGTGCCAGCAGATCGTCACAGGGGTCTGGAAACACCATATATTTT | CASRSSQGSGNTIYF
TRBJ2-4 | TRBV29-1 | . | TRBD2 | TGCAGCGTTGTCACGGGACTAGCGGGGGGGTCTGCCAAAAACATTCAGTACTTC | CSVVTGLAGGSAKNIQYF
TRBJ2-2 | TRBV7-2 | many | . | TGTGCCAGCAGCACGACCGGGGAGCTGTTTTTT | CASSTTGELFF
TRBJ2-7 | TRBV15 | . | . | TGTGCCACCAGCAGGGCACCGACAGGCTCCTACGAGCAGTACTTC | CATSRAPTGSYEQYF
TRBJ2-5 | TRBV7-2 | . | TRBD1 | TGTGCCAGCAGCTTTCAGACAGGGCCCCAAGAGACCCAGTACTTC | CASSFQTGPQETQYF